Listed here is a single TCR beta chain. This clonotype was found many times. Its recognized antigen is unknown. Base quality data are lacking; no much larger clone is found one base away. CDR1 and CDR2, per the germline V gene (reference sequence), are DFQATT and SNEGSKA. From cysteine to phenylalanine, the CDR3 is 13 amino acids long. The entry retains the CDR3 DNA only, 39 bases that are in frame from base 1. V gives up 6 bases and J gives up 6 bases, and the segment between their germline ends measures 14 bases. This sample stems from a study of CD8 T cells in ankylosing spondylitis (dated by TCRdb to about 2017). The study in broad terms: The study profiled T cell receptor beta repertoires in healthy donors and ankylosing spondylitis patients to find disease-linked TCR variants. In total, the full study cohort was made up of roughly 110 healthy donors and 25 ankylosing spondylitis patients. Samples of peripheral blood were taken, and for ankylosing spondylitis patients, synovial fluid was collected as well.

Overall study outcomes, separate from this receptor: The disease-linked clones were reported to be significantly enriched in matched synovial fluid samples from ankylosing spondylitis patients. A TCR beta motif made up of several highly homologous amino acid variants appeared to be characteristic of blood from ankylosing spondylitis patients. Some TCR beta motif variants had previously been reported in synovial fluid and blood of reactive arthritis patients, which suggested common disease-initiation mechanisms. A CD8+ phenotype was shown by the disease-linked clones, which were found at relatively low frequencies in peripheral blood.

Sequencing used an Illumina HiSeq 2500. TCR beta libraries were prepared by quantitative 5'-RACE with molecular barcodes. As for the original processing: To identify disease-linked TCR variants, a new computational method was used, one built on a probabilistic model of VDJ rearrangement. The raw public data were reprocessed by TCRdb itself: fastp quality trimming at Q25, MiXCR clonotype calling, in-frame beta chains only. Identical CDR3 protein sequences are pooled into one entry, listed with their most common genes and DNA. These V and J calls originate from TCRdb's pipeline instead of the authors' own analysis. In all, the sample holds about 130,000 distinct CDR3 sequences, and around 8.5% of those were seen once. The top ten clonotypes cover about 3.3% of the sample.

Specimen: blood, either unsorted or a sorted T cell fraction (not recorded which). This clonotype originated in a male donor with ankylosing spondylitis or in good health (not recorded which). The receptor chain draws on TRBV20-1 and TRBJ1-4, with a weak D call of TRBD1 (5 bases match). The encoded CDR3 is CSAQGRSHEKLFF. The nucleotide sequence is given as TGCAGTGCCCAGGGACGGTCTCATGAAAAACTGTTTTTT.